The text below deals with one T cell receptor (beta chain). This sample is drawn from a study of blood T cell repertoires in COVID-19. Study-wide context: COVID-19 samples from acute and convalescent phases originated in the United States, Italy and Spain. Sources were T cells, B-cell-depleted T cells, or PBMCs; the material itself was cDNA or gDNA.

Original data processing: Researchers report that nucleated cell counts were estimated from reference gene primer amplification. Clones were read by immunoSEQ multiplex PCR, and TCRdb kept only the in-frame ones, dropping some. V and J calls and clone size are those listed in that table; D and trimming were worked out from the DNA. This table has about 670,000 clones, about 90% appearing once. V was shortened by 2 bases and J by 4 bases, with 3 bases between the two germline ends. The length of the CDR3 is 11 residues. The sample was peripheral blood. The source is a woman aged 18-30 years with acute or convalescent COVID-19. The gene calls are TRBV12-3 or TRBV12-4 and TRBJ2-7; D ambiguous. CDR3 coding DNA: TGTGCCAGCAGTTTATTATACGAGCAGTACTTC. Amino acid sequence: CASSLLYEQYF.